This T cell receptor beta chain was sequenced during a study of blood T cell repertoires in COVID-19. The wider study: Italy, Spain and the United States were the sources of the convalescent and acute COVID-19 samples. PBMCs, B-cell-depleted T cells, or T cells were the source of the cDNA or gDNA that made up the material.

Source study methods: Amplification of reference gene primers was used by the study to estimate nucleated cell counts. Here immunoSEQ multiplex PCR was the method, and the copy in TCRdb shows in-frame clones only, minus some. The V and J calls and clone size were taken over from that table, and D and trimming were inferred from the DNA. The table lists about 73,000 clones, about 86% of them singletons. CDR3 size: 15 residues. V dropped 5 bases and J dropped 3 bases, with 17 bases sitting between them. Per germline, CDR1 SGHAT and CDR2 FQDESV (reference sequence). The chain is built from TRBV11-1 and TRBJ2-7, with no clear D. The sequenced sample consisted of peripheral blood. The receptor was derived from a human donor in a cohort sampled during active COVID-19. The CDR3 sequence: CASSRDSDLGYEQYF. CDR3 coding DNA: TGTGCCAGCAGCCGTGACTCCGATTTGGGCTACGAGCAGTACTTC.